Below, 21 T cell receptor beta chains from the same sample are listed, as sequenced in a study of cytomegalovirus exposure and HLA in healthy donors. The protocol was immunoSEQ multiplex PCR, while the TCRdb copy is restricted to in-frame clones and leaves out a portion. Of more than 300,000 clones listed, roughly 89% are singletons. Sample: PBMCs. These receptors originate from a woman under 30 in good health and CMV-seronegative.

In this sample, this clone turned up once. This chain connects TRBV9 to TRBJ2-1, with a tentative D call TRBD1 (5 bases). There are 17 residues in the CDR3. Germline-derived CDR1 and CDR2 are SGDLS and YYNGEE. The V and J ends lost 2 bases and 0 bases respectively, with 15 bases between them. The CDR3 sequence is CASSVARAMSSYNEQFF. The CDR3 coding sequence is TGTGCCAGCAGCGTCGCCAGGGCAATGAGCTCCTACAATGAGCAGTTCTTC. The variable domain in full, completed from reference TRBV9 and TRBJ2-1, reads DSGVTQTPKHLITATGQRVTLRCSPRSGDLSVYWYQQSLDQGLQFLIQYYNGEERAKGNILERFSAQQFPDLHSELNLSSLELGDSALYFCASSVARAMSSYNEQFFGPGTRLTVL.

This clone was seen only once. The V gene is TRBV9, the J gene TRBJ2-1, with D uncertain. V lost 5 bases and J 9 bases, leaving 12 bases between the germline ends. The germline V gene has CDR1 SGDLS and CDR2 YYNGEE. CDR3 length: 12 amino acids. DNA for the CDR3: TGTGCCAGCAGTCTCTCGATCGGTGAGCAGTTCTTC. Translation: CASSLSIGEQFF.

The V and J genes are TRBV7-9 and TRBJ2-1; 7 bases fit TRBD2. Germline V gives CDR1 SEHNR, CDR2 FQNEAQ (reference sequence). J gave up 6 bases and V 5 bases, and 7 bases lay outside the gene matches. The CDR3 is 14 amino acids. The CDR3 DNA follows: TGTGCCAGCAGCGGACTAGTGAGTGGCAATGAGCAGTTCTTC. It specifies CASSGLVSGNEQFF. Combining the CDR3 with reference TRBV7-9 and TRBJ2-1 gives the whole variable domain DTGVSQNPRHKITKRGQNVTFRCDPISEHNRLYWYRQTLGQGPEFLTYFQNEAQLEKSRLLSDRFSAERPKGSFSTLEIQRTEQGDSAMYLCASSGLVSGNEQFFGPGTRLTVL.

This rearrangement joins TRBV9 to TRBJ2-1; 7 positions match TRBD1. The germline gives CDR1 SGDLS, CDR2 YYNGEE. The CDR3 is 15 amino acids. V shed 4 bases and J 4 bases; nucleotides not matched to a gene: 8. The CDR3 DNA reads TGTGCCAGCAGCACAACCGGGGACAGTTACAATGAGCAGTTCTTC. Translated: CASSTTGDSYNEQFF.

The chain combines TRBV28 with TRBJ2-1; tentatively, D is TRBD2 (6 bases). CDR3 length: 15 amino acids. Trimming removed 8 bases from V and 9 bases from J, with 23 bases in between. Germline V lookup: CDR1 MDHEN, CDR2 SYDVKM. CDR3 coding DNA: TGTGCCAGCCTAGTGCGGAGGGAGGTGGGGGGTGAGCAGTTCTTC. Translation gives CASLVRREVGGEQFF.

This sequence joins TRBV28 and TRBJ2-7, with 10 nucleotides matching TRBD1. The germline gives CDR1 MDHEN, CDR2 SYDVKM. V shed 7 bases, J shed 1 base, and the junction held 7 bases outside the gene matches. CDR3 length equals 15 residues. CDR3 in amino acids: CASTSPGQGSYEQYF. CDR3 nucleotides: TGTGCCAGCACGTCCCCGGGACAGGGGTCCTACGAGCAGTACTTC.

This clone showed up just a few times. The chain is built from TRBV29-1 and TRBJ1-4, with TRBD1 matching over 9 bases. Germline CDR1 and CDR2: SQVTM and ANQGSEA. The CDR3 sequence is 13 residues long. The trim removed 4 bases at V and 8 bases at J, leaving 5 bases unmatched. DNA of the CDR3: TGCAGCGTTGCGGGACAGGGTAGCGAAAAACTGTTTTTT. It is translated as CSVAGQGSEKLFF.

The V gene is TRBV9, the J gene TRBJ1-5, with D hard to call. The CDR3 is made up of 15 amino acids. Germline CDR1 and CDR2: SGDLS and YYNGEE. V lost 0 bases, J lost 6 bases, and 13 bases lay in between. The CDR3 protein is CASSVGLGVVQPQHF. The CDR3 bases are TGTGCCAGCAGCGTAGGACTCGGTGTTGTTCAGCCCCAGCATTTT.

This clone was seen just once. The chain carries TRBV7-6 and TRBJ2-7; 7 bases align to TRBD2. The V gene's germline CDR1 is SGHVS and CDR2 FNYEAQ. CDR3 length equals 15 residues. With V trimmed by 1 base and J by 6 bases, 9 bases remained unmatched. The CDR3 sequence: CASSLEVAGISEQYF. The DNA of the CDR3 is TGTGCCAGCAGCTTAGAGGTAGCGGGCATATCCGAGCAGTACTTC.

The chain uses TRBV27 and TRBJ1-5; 9 bases map to TRBD1. The CDR3 has 15 residues. The germline gives CDR1 MNHEY, CDR2 SMNVEV (reference sequence). Trimming at V came to 5 bases and at J to 4 bases, leaving 6 bases not matched to a gene. The CDR3 loop is CASSPGTGTNQPQHF. CDR3 bases: TGTGCCAGCAGTCCCGGGACAGGGACGAATCAGCCCCAGCATTTT.

A few counts support this clone. The rearrangement links TRBV5-1 to TRBJ1-2; D is uncertain. This CDR3 comprises 13 residues. CDR1 and CDR2 from the germline V gene are SGHRS and YFSETQ. V was shortened by 4 bases and J by 4 bases, with 11 bases between the two germline ends. CDR3 sequence: CASSLGLSYGYTF. The CDR3 nucleotides read TGCGCCAGCAGCCTCGGACTAAGCTATGGCTACACCTTC.

The chain combines TRBV27 with TRBJ2-1, with D tentatively TRBD2 (5 bases). V was shortened by 8 bases and J by 1 base, with 12 bases between the two germline ends. Germline assignment: CDR1 MNHEY and CDR2 SMNVEV (reference sequence). This CDR3 has 14 amino acids. CDR3 coding DNA: TGTGCCAGCTCGGGTGGGAGATCCTACAATGAGCAGTTCTTC. It is translated as CASSGGRSYNEQFF.

This chain links TRBV6-5 with TRBJ1-1; the D gene is possibly TRBD1 (5 bases). The germline V gene encodes CDR1 MNHEY and CDR2 SVGAGI. This CDR3 is 15 amino acids long. Trimming left V 0 bases short and J 3 bases short, with 11 bases between. CDR3 sequence: CASSYSSGTDTEAFF. The CDR3 DNA sequence: TGTGCCAGCAGTTACTCGTCAGGGACTGACACTGAAGCTTTCTTT.

V usage is TRBV7-6 and J usage is TRBJ1-4, with D uncertain. Per germline, CDR1 SGHVS and CDR2 FNYEAQ. CDR3 length: 12 residues. Trimming cost V 4 bases and J 5 bases, with 5 bases left between them. The CDR3 protein is CASSSLNEKLFF. The CDR3, as DNA: TGTGCCAGCAGCTCCCTGAATGAAAAACTGTTTTTT.

The J gene is TRBJ2-7, the V gene TRBV2, with 8 bases aligning to TRBD1. V lost 5 bases and J lost 5; bases outside the gene matches: 11. Germline assignment: CDR1 SNHLY and CDR2 FYNNEI. The CDR3 contains 15 residues. CDR3 region: CASSKGTGLPNEQYF. CDR3 coding DNA: TGTGCCAGCAGTAAAGGGACAGGCCTACCCAACGAGCAGTACTTC.

The chain links TRBV19 to TRBJ2-2; 7 nucleotides align to TRBD2. Looked up from germline, CDR1 is LNHDA and CDR2 is SQIVND (reference sequence). The CDR3 is made up of 15 amino acids. The V and J ends lost 4 bases and 5 bases, in that order; junction bases with no gene match: 7. The CDR3 DNA is TGTGCCAGTAGTAGCGGACTAGTGGGGACCGGGGAGCTGTTTTTT. It codes for CASSSGLVGTGELFF.

V usage is TRBV19 and J usage is TRBJ2-1; possible D gene TRBD1, 6 bases. The CDR3 is 13 amino acids. V was trimmed by 6 bases and J by 8 bases, leaving 14 bases between them. CDR1 and CDR2 (germline): LNHDA, SQIVND (reference sequence). CDR3 DNA sequence: TGTGCCAGTAGGGAACAGGGCGGCCATGAGCAGTTCTTC. This sequence encodes CASREQGGHEQFF.

The rearrangement joins TRBV27 to TRBJ2-1; maybe TRBD2 (6 bases). Per germline, CDR1 MNHEY and CDR2 SMNVEV (reference sequence). With 5 bases removed from V and 4 bases from J, the gap between germline ends came to 18 bases. This CDR3 comprises 16 residues. The CDR3 here is CASSPKGSGLYNEQFF. The CDR3, as DNA: TGTGCCAGCAGTCCGAAAGGGAGCGGGTTATACAATGAGCAGTTCTTC.

The genes are TRBV5-1 and TRBJ2-1, with 7 bases that match TRBD1. CDR1 and CDR2 (germline): SGHRS, YFSETQ. This CDR3 is 15 amino acids long. Germline trimming cut 2 bases from V and 4 bases from J; bases unmatched to any gene: 6. The CDR3, as DNA: TGCGCCAGCAGCTTTTTGCCAGGGGGATACAATGAGCAGTTCTTC. Translating gives CASSFLPGGYNEQFF.

This chain uses TRBV5-1 with TRBJ2-7, with TRBD2 matching 11 bases. The CDR3 runs 16 residues. Germline trimming cut 3 bases from V and 3 bases from J; bases unmatched to any gene: 8. Germline V gene sequence: CDR1 SGHRS, CDR2 YFSETQ. CDR3 region: CASSWSSGRVNYEQYF. The CDR3, as DNA: TGCGCCAGCAGCTGGAGTAGCGGGAGGGTTAACTACGAGCAGTACTTC.

This clone was recorded a few times. The rearrangement joins TRBV20-1 to TRBJ1-2; D is possibly TRBD1 (5 bases). V gave up 6 bases and J gave up 5 bases, with 10 bases separating them. The CDR3 totals 11 residues. Germline V gene lookup returns CDR1 DFQATT and CDR2 SNEGSKA (reference sequence). CDR3 sequence reads: CSAQGWYGYTF. The CDR3 DNA reads as TGCAGTGCCCAGGGCTGGTATGGCTACACCTTC.